The next 23 T cell receptor beta chains were all read from a single sample in a study of shared clonotypes between healthy human individuals. Measured with immunoSEQ multiplex PCR; TCRdb has only the in-frame clones, and not every one. This sample has 1,500,000 or so clones, with approximately 98.5% found just once. Material: naive CD4+ T cells sorted from blood. The subset: CD45RA+ positively selected. These receptor sequences come from a young man in good health.

CDR3 in amino acids: CASSGRNTEAFF. In nucleotides, the CDR3 is TGTGCCAGTAGTGGTAGGAACACTGAAGCTTTCTTT. The chain uses TRBV19 and TRBJ1-1; unclear D gene. Germline values: CDR1 LNHDA, CDR2 SQIVND (reference sequence). V was pared by 5 bases and J by 1 base, with 5 bases between. CDR3 size: 12 residues.

Remarks on this clone: Other DNA sequences in the same sample also yield this CDR3. The chain recombines TRBV10-1 with TRBJ2-7, with 11 bases lining up with TRBD2. Germline CDR1 and CDR2: WNHNN and SYGVQD (reference sequence). The length of the CDR3 is 14 residues. The V segment lost 3 bases and the J segment 4 bases; nucleotides outside the gene matches: 2. The CDR3 region has the DNA TGCGCCAGCAGTGAATTAGCGGGAGGGTACGAGCAGTACTTC. Protein sequence: CASSELAGGYEQYF.

The chain has TRBV9 and TRBJ1-4; no reliable D call. The V end was cut by 0 bases, the J end by 0 bases, with 12 bases between. Germline CDR1 is SGDLS and CDR2 is YYNGEE. The CDR3 runs 17 residues. The CDR3: CASSVAPTGATNEKLFF. The CDR3 nucleotides are TGTGCCAGCAGCGTAGCTCCCACTGGTGCAACTAATGAAAAACTGTTTTTT. The full variable domain, its missing parts supplied by reference TRBV9 and TRBJ1-4, is DSGVTQTPKHLITATGQRVTLRCSPRSGDLSVYWYQQSLDQGLQFLIQYYNGEERAKGNILERFSAQQFPDLHSELNLSSLELGDSALYFCASSVAPTGATNEKLFFGSGTQLSVL.

This chain joins TRBV6-5 and TRBJ2-1, with D perhaps being TRBD1 or TRBD2 (5 bases each). The germline gives CDR1 MNHEY, CDR2 SVGAGI. The CDR3 has 15 residues. Trimming cost V 0 bases and J 7 bases, with 13 bases left between them. CDR3 sequence reads: CASSYSGPRGNEQFF. DNA for the CDR3: TGTGCCAGCAGTTACTCAGGCCCGAGGGGAAATGAGCAGTTCTTC.

CDR3 sequence: CASSLTSGNADTQYF. In DNA form, the CDR3 reads TGCGCCAGCAGCTTGACTAGCGGGAATGCAGATACGCAGTATTTT. The chain recombines TRBV5-1 with TRBJ2-3; 10 positions match TRBD2. Losses at the gene ends were 1 base for V and 4 bases for J; bases not matched to a gene: 3. The CDR3 totals 15 residues. CDR1 is SGHRS, CDR2 YFSETQ, per germline.

The chain employs TRBV6-8 and TRBJ1-5, with D possibly TRBD1 on 5 matching bases. There are 16 residues in the CDR3. The germline V and J ends were trimmed by 2 bases and 1 base, with 12 bases remaining between them. CDR1 and CDR2 from the germline V gene are MNHGY and SAAAGT. This CDR3 reads CASSYLSRVSNQPQHF. The CDR3 region has the DNA TGTGCCAGCAGTTACCTCTCCAGGGTGAGCAATCAGCCCCAGCATTTT.

The V and J genes are TRBV27 and TRBJ2-5; 11 positions match TRBD1. V gave up 1 base and J gave up 4 bases; unmatched junction bases: 5. Per germline, CDR1 MNHEY and CDR2 SMNVEV (reference sequence). The CDR3 has 16 amino acids. For the CDR3, the DNA is TGTGCCAGCAGTTTATGGGGGACAGGGGGGGCAGAGACCCAGTACTTC. Encoded protein: CASSLWGTGGAETQYF.

The genes are TRBV29-1 and TRBJ2-4, with D perhaps TRBD2 (5 bases). Germline values: CDR1 SQVTM, CDR2 ANQGSEA. Trimming removed 3 bases from V and 4 bases from J, with 16 bases in between. The CDR3 consists of 15 residues. CDR3 sequence (DNA): TGCAGCGTTGAGATTCCCGGGGTTTTGAAAAACATTCAGTACTTC. It specifies CSVEIPGVLKNIQYF.

Only one count was recorded for this clone. The V and J genes are TRBV4-3 and TRBJ2-3; D may be TRBD1 (6 bases). V lost 1 base and J lost 4, with 15 bases in between. The germline gives CDR1 LGHNA, CDR2 YSLEER. This CDR3 region has 16 residues. For the CDR3, the DNA is TGCGCCAGCAGCCAAGTGGGGGCCAGCTTTGCAGATACGCAGTATTTT. Encoded protein: CASSQVGASFADTQYF.

The chain joins TRBV5-1 to TRBJ2-6; 7 bases fit TRBD1. CDR3 size: 17 residues. V lost 3 bases, J lost 0 bases, and 6 bases stayed unmatched. The germline CDR1 and CDR2 sequences are SGHRS and YFSETQ. CDR3 sequence reads: CASSSGTDFSGANVLTF. The CDR3 DNA is TGCGCCAGCAGCTCCGGGACAGACTTCTCTGGGGCCAACGTCCTGACTTTC. The full variable domain, with the rest looked up from reference TRBV5-1 and TRBJ2-6, is KAGVTQTPRYLIKTRGQQVTLSCSPISGHRSVSWYQQTPGQGLQFLFEYFSETQRNKGNFPGRFSGRQFSNSRSEMNVSTLELGDSALYLCASSSGTDFSGANVLTFGAGSRLTVL.

V is TRBV7-2 and J is TRBJ2-7; 7 bases fit TRBD1. V lost 6 bases to trimming and J lost 2 bases; unmatched junction nucleotides: 10. The CDR3 has 15 amino acids. Germline V lookup: CDR1 SGHTA, CDR2 FQGNSA. For the CDR3, the DNA is TGTGCCAGCAGGCCTCAGGGGGTTGGAACCTACGAGCAGTACTTC. This translates into CASRPQGVGTYEQYF.

The chain uses TRBV5-1 and TRBJ1-3; TRBD1 matches 8 bases. This CDR3 is built from 16 residues. V trimming: 1 base; J trimming: 7 bases; junction bases outside the gene matches: 10. CDR1 SGHRS and CDR2 YFSETQ come from the germline V gene. CDR3: CASSLFSGQAGNTIYF. The DNA of the CDR3 is TGCGCCAGCAGCTTGTTTTCGGGACAGGCGGGGAACACCATATATTTT.

The genes are TRBV6-5 and TRBJ2-5, with D perhaps assigned TRBD1 or TRBD2 (5 bases each). Trimming shortened V by 6 bases and J by 5 bases, and 13 bases separated the two germline ends. This CDR3 has 13 residues. Looked up from germline, CDR1 is MNHEY and CDR2 is SVGAGI. The CDR3 region is CASSWDRRETQYF. The CDR3 DNA follows: TGTGCCAGCAGCTGGGACCGGAGGGAGACCCAGTACTTC.

This chain links TRBV10-1 with TRBJ2-5, with D maybe TRBD2 (5 bases). Germline lookup yields CDR1 WNHNN and CDR2 SYGVQD (reference sequence). Trimming took 4 bases from V and 5 from J, leaving 11 bases between them. The CDR3 spans 13 residues. The CDR3 is CASSVRGQETQYF. CDR3 in DNA: TGCGCCAGCAGTGTTCGGGGTCAGGAGACCCAGTACTTC.

The chain links TRBV19 to TRBJ1-5; possible D gene TRBD1, 5 bases. V was pared by 6 bases and J by 4 bases, with 16 bases between. Germline V gene sequence: CDR1 LNHDA, CDR2 SQIVND (reference sequence). This CDR3 comprises 15 residues. In DNA form, the CDR3 reads TGTGCCAGTAGAGATGTCGGGGGGAGAAATCAGCCCCAGCATTTT. It is translated as CASRDVGGRNQPQHF.

The chain links TRBV6-6 to TRBJ2-1; maybe TRBD2 (5 bases). This CDR3 contains 16 residues. Germline V gives CDR1 MNHNY, CDR2 SVGAGI (reference sequence). V was shortened by 3 bases and J by 0 bases, with 12 bases between the two germline ends. The CDR3 coding sequence is TGTGCCAGCAGTTATCGGCGGGCGAGCTCCTACAATGAGCAGTTCTTC. Translation: CASSYRRASSYNEQFF.

The rearrangement links TRBV10-1 to TRBJ2-2; no definite D call. Trimming removed 0 bases from V and 10 bases from J, with 6 bases in between. CDR3 length equals 12 residues. Germline V gene sequence: CDR1 WNHNN, CDR2 SYGVQD (reference sequence). CDR3 sequence: CASSESGLELFF. The CDR3 coding sequence is TGCGCCAGCAGTGAGTCGGGGTTGGAGCTGTTTTTT.

The V and J genes are TRBV28 and TRBJ2-1; the D is unclear. CDR1 and CDR2 from the germline V gene are MDHEN and SYDVKM. The CDR3 spans 13 residues. V was shortened by 8 bases and J by 8 bases, with 16 bases between the two germline ends. The CDR3 nucleotides read TGTGCCAGCGGATCCGCCAGTAGGGATGAGCAGTTCTTC. It codes for CASGSASRDEQFF.

The gene calls are TRBV5-1 and TRBJ1-2; D is unclear. The V and J ends lost 2 bases and 7 bases respectively, with 15 bases between them. The CDR3 runs to 14 residues. Per germline, CDR1 SGHRS and CDR2 YFSETQ. The CDR3 region has the DNA TGCGCCAGCAGCTTCATTGCAGGTTCGGGTGGCTACACCTTC. Its translation is CASSFIAGSGGYTF.

The V gene is TRBV6-5, the J gene TRBJ2-3, with D possibly being TRBD2 (6 bases). From germline, CDR1 is MNHEY and CDR2 SVGAGI. The V end was cut by 6 bases, the J end by 5 bases, with 9 bases between. The CDR3 runs 12 residues. CDR3 region: CASSPSEDTQYF. The CDR3 bases are TGTGCCAGCAGCCCTAGCGAAGATACGCAGTATTTT.

As for this clone: An end of the junction does not agree with germline; a read error may underlie this. The gene calls are TRBV2 and TRBJ1-4; D gene unclear. The germline CDR1 and CDR2 sequences are SNHLY and FYNNEI. CDR3 size: 11 residues. CDR3 amino acids: CASREAGELFF. The DNA of the CDR3 is TGTGCCAGCAGGGAAGCTGGGGAACTGTTTTTT.

As for this clone: Within the sample, other DNA sequences also encode this same CDR3. The rearrangement links TRBV9 to TRBJ2-2; D is possibly TRBD1 or TRBD2 (5 bases each). Germline-derived CDR1 and CDR2 are SGDLS and YYNGEE. Trimming pared 0 bases from V and 4 bases from J, leaving 10 bases between. The CDR3 consists of 15 residues. The CDR3 loop reads CASSVVRAGTGELFF. For the CDR3, the DNA is TGTGCCAGCAGCGTAGTCAGGGCGGGCACCGGGGAGCTGTTTTTT. Complete variable domain (other parts from reference TRBV9 and TRBJ2-2): DSGVTQTPKHLITATGQRVTLRCSPRSGDLSVYWYQQSLDQGLQFLIQYYNGEERAKGNILERFSAQQFPDLHSELNLSSLELGDSALYFCASSVVRAGTGELFFGEGSRLTVL.

As DNA, the CDR3 is TGCAGCGTATTCGAACAGGGCTACGAGCAGTACTTC. Translation: CSVFEQGYEQYF. The chain recombines TRBV29-1 with TRBJ2-7; a weak D match, TRBD1 (6 bases). The CDR3 spans 12 residues. CDR1 and CDR2 from the germline V gene are SQVTM and ANQGSEA. The V and J ends lost 6 bases and 3 bases respectively, with 12 bases between them.